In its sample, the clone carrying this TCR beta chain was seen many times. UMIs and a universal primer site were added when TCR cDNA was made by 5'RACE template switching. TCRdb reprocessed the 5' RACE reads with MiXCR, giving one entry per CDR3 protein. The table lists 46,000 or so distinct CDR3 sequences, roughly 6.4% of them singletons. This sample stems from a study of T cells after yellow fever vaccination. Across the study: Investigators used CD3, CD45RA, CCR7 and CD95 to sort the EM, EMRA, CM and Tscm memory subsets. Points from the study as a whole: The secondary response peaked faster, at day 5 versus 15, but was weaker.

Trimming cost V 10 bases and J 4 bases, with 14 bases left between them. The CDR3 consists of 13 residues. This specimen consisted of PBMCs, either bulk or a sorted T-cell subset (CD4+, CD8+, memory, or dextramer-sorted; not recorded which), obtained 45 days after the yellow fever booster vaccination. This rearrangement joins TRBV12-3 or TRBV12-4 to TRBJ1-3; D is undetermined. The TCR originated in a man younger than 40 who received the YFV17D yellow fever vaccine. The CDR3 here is CATSPAQGNTIYF. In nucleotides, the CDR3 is TGTGCCACCTCGCCGGCGCAAGGAAACACCATATATTTT.